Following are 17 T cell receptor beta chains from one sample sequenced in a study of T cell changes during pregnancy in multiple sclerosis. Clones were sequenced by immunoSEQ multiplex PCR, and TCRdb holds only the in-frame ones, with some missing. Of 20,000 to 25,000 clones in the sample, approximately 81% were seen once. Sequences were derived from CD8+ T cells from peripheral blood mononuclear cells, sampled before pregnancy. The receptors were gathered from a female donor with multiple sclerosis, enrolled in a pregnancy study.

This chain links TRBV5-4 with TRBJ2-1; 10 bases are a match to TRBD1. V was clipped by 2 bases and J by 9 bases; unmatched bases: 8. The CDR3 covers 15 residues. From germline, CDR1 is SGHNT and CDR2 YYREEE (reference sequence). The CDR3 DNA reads TGTGCCAGCAGCTTAGGGACAGGGGATGAGGGTGAGCAGTTCTTC. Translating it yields CASSLGTGDEGEQFF.

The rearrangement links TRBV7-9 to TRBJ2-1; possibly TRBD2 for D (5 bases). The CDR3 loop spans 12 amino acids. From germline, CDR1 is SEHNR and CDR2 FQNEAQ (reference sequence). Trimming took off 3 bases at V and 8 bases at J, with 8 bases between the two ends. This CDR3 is CASSFPDYEQFF. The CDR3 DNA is TGTGCCAGCAGCTTCCCGGACTATGAGCAGTTCTTC.

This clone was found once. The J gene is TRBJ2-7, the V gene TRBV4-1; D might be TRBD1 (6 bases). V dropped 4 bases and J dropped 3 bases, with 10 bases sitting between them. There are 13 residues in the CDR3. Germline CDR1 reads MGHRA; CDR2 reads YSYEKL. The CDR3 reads CASSPRQDYEQYF. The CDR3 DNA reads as TGCGCCAGCAGCCCAAGACAGGACTACGAGCAGTACTTC.

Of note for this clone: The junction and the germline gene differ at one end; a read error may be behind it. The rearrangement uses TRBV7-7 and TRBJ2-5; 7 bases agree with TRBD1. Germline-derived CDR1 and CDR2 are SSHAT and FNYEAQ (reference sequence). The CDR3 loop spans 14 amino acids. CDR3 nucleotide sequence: TGTGCTAGCAGCCCCCCGGGACAGAAAGAGACCCAGTACTTC. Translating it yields CASSPPGQKETQYF.

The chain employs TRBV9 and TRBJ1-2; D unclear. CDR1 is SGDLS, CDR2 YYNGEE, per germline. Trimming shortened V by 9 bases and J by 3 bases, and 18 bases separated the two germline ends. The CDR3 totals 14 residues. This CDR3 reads CATGGPNPDYGYTF. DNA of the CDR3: TGTGCCACCGGAGGGCCAAATCCGGACTATGGCTACACCTTC.

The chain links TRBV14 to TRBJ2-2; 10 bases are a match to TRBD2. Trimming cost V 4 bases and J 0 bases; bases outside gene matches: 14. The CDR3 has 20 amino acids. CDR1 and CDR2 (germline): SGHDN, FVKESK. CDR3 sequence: CASSLRELAGWIPNTGELFF. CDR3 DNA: TGTGCCAGCAGCCTACGGGAACTAGCGGGATGGATTCCGAACACCGGGGAGCTGTTTTTT.

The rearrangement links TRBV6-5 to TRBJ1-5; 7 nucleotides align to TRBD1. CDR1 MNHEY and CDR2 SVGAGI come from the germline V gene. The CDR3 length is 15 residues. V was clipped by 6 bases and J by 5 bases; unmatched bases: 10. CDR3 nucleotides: TGTGCCAGCAGGGAGCTAGGGGGCGCCGATCAGCCCCAGCATTTT. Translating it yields CASRELGGADQPQHF.

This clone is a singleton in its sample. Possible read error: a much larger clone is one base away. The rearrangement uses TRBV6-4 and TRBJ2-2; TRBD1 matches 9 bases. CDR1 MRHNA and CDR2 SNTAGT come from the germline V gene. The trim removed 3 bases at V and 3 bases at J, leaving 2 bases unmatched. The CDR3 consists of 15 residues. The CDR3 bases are TGTGCCAGCAGTGAGGGGACAGGGCACACCGGGGAGCTGTTTTTT. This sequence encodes CASSEGTGHTGELFF.

The CDR3 DNA reads as TGTGCCAGCAGTAGTCCTTTAGAGCGGGGGAGCTCCTACGAGCAGTACTTC. Its protein product is CASSSPLERGSSYEQYF. This chain uses TRBV27 with TRBJ2-7; TRBD2 aligns across 8 bases. V was clipped by 5 bases and J by 0 bases; unmatched bases: 12. Per the germline V gene, CDR1 is MNHEY and CDR2 is SMNVEV (reference sequence). The CDR3 consists of 17 residues.

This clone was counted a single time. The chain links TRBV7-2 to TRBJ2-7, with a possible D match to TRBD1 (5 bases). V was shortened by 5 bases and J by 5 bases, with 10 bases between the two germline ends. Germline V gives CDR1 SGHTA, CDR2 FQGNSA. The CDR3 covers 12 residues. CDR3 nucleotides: TGTGCCAGCAGCACGCAGGGCCACGAGCAGTACTTC. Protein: CASSTQGHEQYF.

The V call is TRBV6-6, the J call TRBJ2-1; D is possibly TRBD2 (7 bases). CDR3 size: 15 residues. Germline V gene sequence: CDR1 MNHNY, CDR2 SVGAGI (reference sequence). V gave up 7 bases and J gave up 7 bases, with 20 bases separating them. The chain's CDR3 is CASTVRGGGPNEQFF. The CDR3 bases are TGTGCCAGCACCGTAAGGGGGGGAGGGCCGAATGAGCAGTTCTTC.

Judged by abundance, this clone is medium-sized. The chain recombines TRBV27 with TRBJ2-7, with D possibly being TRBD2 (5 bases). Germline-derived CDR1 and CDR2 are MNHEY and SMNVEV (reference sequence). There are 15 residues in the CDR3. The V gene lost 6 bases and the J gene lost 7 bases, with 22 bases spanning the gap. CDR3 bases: TGTGCCAGCAGCAGCGTCCGCTACCCTCGGAGGGAGCAGTACTTC. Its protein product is CASSSVRYPRREQYF.

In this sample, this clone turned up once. The CDR3 DNA reads TGTGCCAGCAACCCGACAGAATTGGGGAACACTGAAGCTTTCTTT. Its protein product is CASNPTELGNTEAFF. The rearrangement links TRBV2 to TRBJ1-1, with D possibly TRBD1 on 5 matching bases. Deletions cut 7 bases from V and 1 base from J, with 16 bases between. The CDR3 extends over 15 amino acids. Germline V gives CDR1 SNHLY, CDR2 FYNNEI.

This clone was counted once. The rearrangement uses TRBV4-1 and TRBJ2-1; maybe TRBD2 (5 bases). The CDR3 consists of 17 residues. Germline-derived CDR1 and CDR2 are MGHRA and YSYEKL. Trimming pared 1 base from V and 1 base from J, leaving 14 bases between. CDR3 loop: CASSQVILAFSYNEQFF. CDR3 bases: TGCGCCAGCAGCCAAGTCATTTTAGCGTTTTCCTACAATGAGCAGTTCTTC.

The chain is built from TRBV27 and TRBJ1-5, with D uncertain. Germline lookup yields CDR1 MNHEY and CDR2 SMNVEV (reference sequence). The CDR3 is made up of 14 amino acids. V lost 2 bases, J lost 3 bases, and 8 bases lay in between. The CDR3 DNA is TGTGCCAGCAGTTTAAGACTGTTCAATCAGCCCCAGCATTTT. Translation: CASSLRLFNQPQHF.

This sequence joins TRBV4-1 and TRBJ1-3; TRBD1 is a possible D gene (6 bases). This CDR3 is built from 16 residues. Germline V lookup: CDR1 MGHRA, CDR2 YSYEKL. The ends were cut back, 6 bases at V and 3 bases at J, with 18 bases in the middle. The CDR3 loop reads CASSFHRGGFGNTIYF. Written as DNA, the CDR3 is TGCGCCAGCAGTTTTCATCGGGGGGGCTTTGGAAACACCATATATTTT.

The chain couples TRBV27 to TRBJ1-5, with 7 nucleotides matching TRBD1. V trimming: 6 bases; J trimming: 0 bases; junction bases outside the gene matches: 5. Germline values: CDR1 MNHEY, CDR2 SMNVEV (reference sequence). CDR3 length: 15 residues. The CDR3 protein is CASSPDRVSNQPQHF. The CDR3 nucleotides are TGTGCCAGCAGCCCCGACAGGGTTAGCAATCAGCCCCAGCATTTT.